What follows are 15 T cell receptor beta chains derived from one specimen sequenced in a study of immune characterization of retroperitoneal liposarcoma (dated by TCRdb to about 2019). Receptors were amplified or captured by PCR. These reads were obtained on a NextSeq 500. TCRdb redid the processing of the public reads, applying fastp at Q25 and MiXCR, and retained in-frame beta chains. Entries are consolidated by CDR3 protein sequence, retaining the most common genes and DNA. Across this sample there are approximately 2,000 distinct CDR3 sequences, with less than 30% seen only once. Roughly 16% of the sample belongs to the ten largest clones. The sequenced sample consisted of tumor tissue. The receptors originated from a female donor with retroperitoneal liposarcoma.

The chain combines TRBV4-3 with TRBJ1-2; 10 bases agree with TRBD1. Germline CDR1 and CDR2: LGHNA and YSLEER. The length of the CDR3 is 16 residues. Trimming cost V 3 bases and J 3 bases; bases outside gene matches: 7. The CDR3 sequence is CASSHRQGAQDYGYTF. The CDR3 DNA is TGCGCCAGCAGCCATAGACAGGGGGCTCAGGACTATGGCTACACCTTC.

The chain is built from TRBV6-1 and TRBJ2-5, with D possibly TRBD2 on 5 matching bases. V was shortened by 1 base and J by 2 bases, with 11 bases between the two germline ends. From germline, CDR1 is MNHNS and CDR2 SASEGT. The CDR3 is 15 amino acids. CDR3 sequence reads: CASSEEGVLQETQYF. The CDR3 DNA follows: TGTGCCAGCAGTGAAGAGGGAGTGCTGCAAGAGACCCAGTACTTC.

This clonotype was seen ten or more times. The chain links TRBV6-1 to TRBJ2-2; 12 bases are shared with TRBD1. Per the germline V gene, CDR1 is MNHNS and CDR2 is SASEGT. The CDR3 consists of 18 residues. V lost 7 bases, J lost 3 bases, and 12 bases stayed unmatched. CDR3 DNA sequence: TGTGCCAGCACTCTTCGGGGACAGGGGGCTTCTGACACCGGGGAGCTGTTTTTT. Translation: CASTLRGQGASDTGELFF.

The V and J genes are TRBV12-3 or TRBV12-4 and TRBJ2-1, with 7 bases lining up with TRBD2. With 6 bases clipped from V and 7 bases from J, the junction kept 18 bases outside the gene matches. The CDR3 sequence is 17 residues long. CDR3 region: CASSPPRSGDRHNEQFF. In DNA form, the CDR3 reads TGTGCCAGCAGCCCTCCCCGGAGCGGGGACCGACATAATGAGCAGTTCTTC.

This sequence joins TRBV6-6 and TRBJ2-1, with D tentatively TRBD1 (5 bases). The DNA end is more similar to TRBJ2-7, so the J call may be wrong. The CDR3 runs to 12 residues. Per the germline V gene, CDR1 is MNHNY and CDR2 is SVGAGI (reference sequence). The CDR3, as DNA: TGTGCCAGCAGTCAGGGCACCCTGGGGCAGTACTTC. It is translated as CASSQGTLGQYF.

Relative to its sample, this clonotype is medium-sized. V and J are TRBV12-3 or TRBV12-4 and TRBJ2-2, with D hard to call. Trimming left V 6 bases short and J 3 bases short, with 8 bases between. This CDR3 region has 13 residues. DNA for the CDR3: TGTGCCAGCAGGATCCAGGACACCGGGGAGCTGTTTTTT. Residues: CASRIQDTGELFF.

This clonotype was seen a few times. The chain recombines TRBV30 with TRBJ2-4, with TRBD2 matching 12 bases. Germline V gives CDR1 GTSNPN, CDR2 SVGIG (reference sequence). This CDR3 is 16 amino acids long. The junction had 14 bases not matched to a gene; V was cut back by 1 base and J by 13 bases. Here the CDR3 DNA reads TGTGCCTGGAGTGGTCGACTAGCGGGAGCCTACAATGAGCAGTACTTC. Translation: CAWSGRLAGAYNEQYF.

The chain is built from TRBV6-1 and TRBJ1-5; TRBD1 might be the D (6 bases). The CDR3 sequence is 17 residues long. Germline loops: CDR1 MNHNS, CDR2 SASEGT. V was clipped by 8 bases and J by 0 bases, with 20 bases between them. The CDR3 region is CASRPWTEIYSNQPQHF. The CDR3 nucleotides read TGTGCCAGCCGCCCATGGACAGAAATATATAGCAATCAGCCCCAGCATTTT.

This clonotype is large by share. V usage is TRBV6-1 and J usage is TRBJ2-7; 8 positions match TRBD2. The V gene's germline CDR1 is MNHNS and CDR2 SASEGT. This CDR3 is 16 amino acids long. The junction had 10 bases not matched to a gene; V was cut back by 6 bases and J by 0 bases. The CDR3 DNA reads TGTGCCAGCAGCGAAAGGGGCGGGGGGAGCTCCTACGAGCAGTACTTC. Protein product: CASSERGGGSSYEQYF.

This rearrangement joins TRBV6-1 to TRBJ2-6, with D possibly TRBD1 on 6 matching bases. Germline V lookup: CDR1 MNHNS, CDR2 SASEGT. The CDR3 extends over 15 amino acids. Deletions cut 4 bases from V and 2 bases from J, with 9 bases between. The CDR3 region is CASSVQGAGANVLTF. The CDR3 DNA reads as TGTGCCAGCAGTGTACAGGGTGCTGGGGCCAACGTCCTGACTTTC.

This clonotype was detected many times. A much more abundant neighbour one base away suggests this may be a read error. V and J are TRBV6-5 and TRBJ2-1; D gene ambiguous. Germline CDR1 is MNHEY and CDR2 is SVGAGI. The CDR3 totals 16 residues. Trimming removed 2 bases at V and 0 bases at J, with 11 bases between. CDR3 region: CASSYLSISSYNEQFF. CDR3 bases: TGTGCCAGCAGTTACCTCAGCATAAGCTCCTACAATGAGCAGTTCTTC.

The V gene is TRBV12-3 or TRBV12-4, the J gene TRBJ2-5; 7 bases are shared with TRBD2. The J segment lost 1 base and the V segment lost 4 bases, leaving 21 bases of the junction unmatched. The CDR3 runs 20 residues. The DNA for the CDR3 is TGTGCCAGCAGTTGGGACGGGGGGACGCTTCGAACAAGTGGCCAAGAGACCCAGTACTTC. It translates to CASSWDGGTLRTSGQETQYF.

There are a few counts of this clonotype. The CDR3 sequence: CASSSHRGSEAFF. CDR3 DNA sequence: TGTGCCAGCAGTTCTCACAGGGGTAGTGAAGCTTTCTTT. V and J are TRBV6-1 and TRBJ1-1, with TRBD1 matching over 7 bases. With V trimmed by 5 bases and J by 7 bases, 7 bases remained unmatched. There are 13 residues in the CDR3. Germline CDR1 reads MNHNS; CDR2 reads SASEGT.

This clonotype was counted many times. V gene TRBV7-2 combines with J gene TRBJ2-5; TRBD1 might be the D (6 bases). The DNA end favors TRBJ2-1, so the J call may be wrong. CDR3 length: 16 residues. Per the germline V gene, CDR1 is SGHTA and CDR2 is FQGNSA. The CDR3, as DNA: TGTGCCAGCAGCCTCGGGCGAAACAGGGCAACAGAGACCCAGTTCTTC. It translates to CASSLGRNRATETQFF.

This clonotype rates as large. The V call is TRBV6-6, the J call TRBJ2-1; the match to TRBD1 covers 7 bases. The germline V gene has CDR1 MNHNY and CDR2 SVGAGI (reference sequence). This CDR3 comprises 13 residues. V trimming: 2 bases; J trimming: 9 bases; junction bases outside the gene matches: 4. CDR3 DNA sequence: TGTGCCAGCAGTTACAAGGGGGCGGTTGAGCAGTTCTTC. It yields the protein CASSYKGAVEQFF.